This passage covers 20 T cell receptor beta chains from one sample sequenced in a study of tumor-infiltrating lymphocytes in localized non-small cell lung cancer. Sequenced by immunoSEQ multiplex PCR; TCRdb stores in-frame clones only, minus some. The sample carries 9,000 to 15,000 clones, 67% recorded once. The sequenced sample was uninvolved lung tissue not adjacent to the tumor. The receptors shown here come from a human donor with non-small cell lung cancer.

The chain employs TRBV7-2 and TRBJ2-5; D may be TRBD2 (5 bases). The germline V and J ends were trimmed by 5 bases and 5 bases, with 18 bases remaining between them. Looked up from germline, CDR1 is SGHTA and CDR2 is FQGNSA. The length of the CDR3 is 15 residues. Here the CDR3 DNA reads TGTGCCAGCAGCCCCTCCAAGAGGGCTTGGGAGACCCAGTACTTC. Its protein is CASSPSKRAWETQYF.

The rearrangement uses TRBV10-3 and TRBJ2-1; the match to TRBD2 covers 11 bases. V was pared by 4 bases and J by 5 bases, with 4 bases of the junction left unmatched. This CDR3 has 15 residues. The germline gives CDR1 ENHRY, CDR2 SYGVKD. CDR3 DNA: TGTGCCATCAGTGCACAACTAGCGGGGGACAATGAGCAGTTCTTC. It codes for CAISAQLAGDNEQFF.

V and J are TRBV6-1 and TRBJ1-5; 8 bases fit TRBD1. The J segment lost 5 bases and the V segment lost 6 bases, leaving 9 bases of the junction unmatched. The germline V gene encodes CDR1 MNHNS and CDR2 SASEGT. The CDR3 runs to 15 residues. The CDR3 loop reads CASSDTTGGYQPQHF. The CDR3 bases are TGTGCCAGCAGCGATACTACAGGGGGGTATCAGCCCCAGCATTTT.

V gene TRBV4-3 combines with J gene TRBJ2-2, with TRBD1 matching over 11 bases. The CDR3 is 16 residues long. Trimming removed 1 base from V and 5 bases from J; junction bases left unmatched: 3. Germline loops: CDR1 LGHNA, CDR2 YSLEER. CDR3 DNA sequence: TGCGCCAGCAGCCAAGGGACAGGGGGCACGACCGGGGAGCTGTTTTTT. This gives the protein CASSQGTGGTTGELFF.

This chain links TRBV5-1 with TRBJ2-2; D call uncertain. The CDR3 is 14 amino acids. Germline lookup yields CDR1 SGHRS and CDR2 YFSETQ. V lost 4 bases and J 8 bases, leaving 15 bases between the germline ends. The DNA of the CDR3 is TGCGCCAGCAGCGTCCGACAAGAGAATGGGGAGCTGTTTTTT. Translating gives CASSVRQENGELFF.

This chain uses TRBV10-3 with TRBJ2-2, with D tentatively TRBD1 (5 bases). Per germline, CDR1 ENHRY and CDR2 SYGVKD. V was clipped by 4 bases and J by 7 bases, with 13 bases between them. This CDR3 is 14 amino acids long. The CDR3 nucleotides read TGTGCCATCAGTGTTGCAGGGCACGGCGGGGAGCTGTTTTTT. Protein product: CAISVAGHGGELFF.

This clone was seen a handful of times. The rearrangement joins TRBV18 to TRBJ2-7; D gene unclear. This CDR3 contains 12 residues. The V gene's germline CDR1 is KGHSH and CDR2 LQKENI. Deletions cut 6 bases from V and 4 bases from J, with 10 bases between. DNA of the CDR3: TGTGCCAGCTCTCCGATGGCTTACGAGCAGTACTTC. The encoded protein is CASSPMAYEQYF.

This clone has a single count. The chain employs TRBV28 and TRBJ2-7; the D call may be TRBD1 or TRBD2 (5 bases each). V was cut by 7 bases and J by 0 bases, with 16 bases left in between. CDR1 is MDHEN and CDR2 is SYDVKM in the germline V gene. The CDR3 loop spans 15 amino acids. CDR3 amino acids: CASNRGATDSYEQYF. DNA for the CDR3: TGTGCCAGCAACCGGGGCGCGACAGACTCCTACGAGCAGTACTTC.

This rearrangement joins TRBV11-2 to TRBJ1-2; 9 bases fit TRBD1. The V segment lost 5 bases and the J segment 2 bases; nucleotides outside the gene matches: 3. This CDR3 contains 14 residues. From germline, CDR1 is SGHAT and CDR2 FQNNGV. Here the CDR3 reads CASSPGQGNYGYTF. In DNA, the CDR3 is TGTGCCAGCAGCCCGGGACAGGGAAACTATGGCTACACCTTC.

This clone turned up a few times. The chain recombines TRBV7-9 with TRBJ2-5; 7 bases agree with TRBD1. Trimming took 0 bases from V and 7 from J; bases not matched to a gene: 8. Germline V gene data show CDR1 as SEHNR and CDR2 as FQNEAQ (reference sequence). The CDR3 has 15 amino acids. The CDR3: CASSLAQGIKGTQYF. CDR3 in DNA: TGTGCCAGCAGCTTAGCACAGGGGATTAAAGGGACCCAGTACTTC.

This clone was counted a few times. This chain uses TRBV19 with TRBJ1-2; 9 positions agree with TRBD1. CDR3 length: 14 residues. Germline-derived CDR1 and CDR2 are LNHDA and SQIVND (reference sequence). After removal of 6 bases from V and 8 bases from J, the junction contained 10 bases not matched to a gene. The CDR3 sequence: CASSPTDRGWGYTF. CDR3 nucleotide sequence: TGTGCCAGTAGCCCGACGGACAGGGGATGGGGCTACACCTTC.

J is TRBJ2-7 and V is TRBV7-8, with D maybe TRBD2 (5 bases). The CDR3 sequence is 14 residues long. Germline CDR1 is SGHVS and CDR2 is FQNEAQ. With 4 bases removed from V and 0 bases from J, the gap between germline ends came to 10 bases. CDR3: CASSYAGDSYEQYF. CDR3 bases: TGTGCCAGCAGCTACGCGGGCGACTCCTACGAGCAGTACTTC.

By proportion, this clone is medium-sized. The CDR3 region is CASSRGRGATEAFF. The CDR3 bases are TGTGCCAGCAGCAGGGGACGTGGGGCCACTGAAGCTTTCTTT. The chain couples TRBV6-6 to TRBJ1-1; D is perhaps TRBD1 (6 bases). The CDR3 has 14 residues. V was clipped by 6 bases and J by 4 bases, with 15 bases between them. Looked up from germline, CDR1 is MNHNY and CDR2 is SVGAGI (reference sequence).

This clone showed up just once. The J gene is TRBJ1-1, the V gene TRBV4-3; tentative D call: TRBD1 (5 bases). The ends were cut back, 1 base at V and 0 bases at J, with 15 bases in the middle. CDR3 size: 17 residues. Germline V CDR1 and CDR2: LGHNA, YSLEER. The CDR3 nucleotides read TGCGCCAGCAGCCAAGTTCGAGAGGGGCTCATGAACACTGAAGCTTTCTTT. Residues: CASSQVREGLMNTEAFF.

The chain links TRBV9 to TRBJ2-3; D uncertain. The CDR3 contains 15 residues. Germline loops: CDR1 SGDLS, CDR2 YYNGEE. The V end was cut by 0 bases, the J end by 2 bases, with 10 bases between. CDR3 in amino acids: CASSVGGRTTDTQYF. The CDR3 coding sequence is TGTGCCAGCAGCGTAGGAGGCAGAACCACAGATACGCAGTATTTT.

The J gene is TRBJ2-5, the V gene TRBV11-2, with 10 bases lining up with TRBD1. This CDR3 comprises 15 residues. The J segment lost 4 bases and the V segment lost 5 bases, leaving 7 bases of the junction unmatched. Germline CDR1 and CDR2: SGHAT and FQNNGV. CDR3 region: CASSPMDRGVETQYF. CDR3 bases: TGTGCCAGCAGCCCCATGGACAGGGGGGTAGAGACCCAGTACTTC.

The chain has TRBV14 and TRBJ2-3; no firm D call. The germline CDR1 and CDR2 sequences are SGHDN and FVKESK. The V end was cut by 2 bases, the J end by 2 bases, with 8 bases between. CDR3 length: 14 residues. As DNA, the CDR3 is TGTGCCAGCAGCCAATTCAGCTACACAGATACGCAGTATTTT. Protein: CASSQFSYTDTQYF.

This chain connects TRBV5-1 to TRBJ1-1; 7 nucleotides align to TRBD1. J gave up 5 bases and V 0 bases, and 4 bases lay outside the gene matches. The germline V gene encodes CDR1 SGHRS and CDR2 YFSETQ. This CDR3 is built from 14 residues. In nucleotides, the CDR3 is TGCGCCAGCAGCTTGGGACAGGGTTATACTGAAGCTTTCTTT. This gives the protein CASSLGQGYTEAFF.

This clone was observed a handful of times. This chain links TRBV25-1 with TRBJ1-2, with 7 positions matching TRBD1. Unmatched junction bases numbered 8, after V lost 3 bases and J lost 4 bases. The V gene's germline CDR1 is MGHDK and CDR2 SYGVNS. CDR3 size: 15 residues. This CDR3 reads CASSEAAGGLYGYTF. In nucleotides, the CDR3 is TGTGCCAGCAGTGAGGCTGCAGGGGGACTCTATGGCTACACCTTC.

The chain is built from TRBV7-8 and TRBJ1-1; TRBD1 aligns across 7 bases. The CDR3 is 16 amino acids. With V trimmed by 5 bases and J by 1 base, 10 bases remained unmatched. The germline gives CDR1 SGHVS, CDR2 FQNEAQ. This CDR3 is CASSRRTGGTNTEAFF. CDR3 nucleotides: TGTGCCAGCAGCCGTAGGACAGGAGGTACGAACACTGAAGCTTTCTTT.